This T cell receptor (beta chain) was identified during a study of T cells in Graves' hyperthyroidism and ophthalmopathy. V lost 4 bases to trimming and J lost 4 bases; unmatched junction nucleotides: 3. The CDR3 is made up of 12 amino acids. Germline V lookup: CDR1 DFQATT, CDR2 SNEGSKA (reference sequence). Template material for amplifying TCR beta CDR3 regions consisted of RNA transcripts. TCR CDR3 regions were first amplified by RT-PCR with HTBI primers. TCRdb re-called the multiplex PCR reads with MiXCR, one entry per CDR3 protein. This sample yields 380,000 or so distinct CDR3 sequences, of which about a fifth are seen a single time; about 4% belongs to the top ten.

The receptor was derived from a woman younger than 30 with Graves' hyperthyroidism. The sample was blood. V and J are TRBV20-1 and TRBJ1-1, with TRBD1 matching over 7 bases. The CDR3 DNA reads as TGCAGTGCTAACGAGGGGGCCACTGAAGCTTTCTTT. Residues: CSANEGATEAFF.